This T cell receptor (beta chain) was documented in a study of blood T cells in healthy people across ages. Across the whole study: Researchers report that template switching captured about one barcoded beta molecule per two T cells.

Germline CDR1 is MNHEY and CDR2 is SMNVEV (reference sequence). This CDR3 is 17 amino acids long. V was clipped by 6 bases and J by 3 bases; unmatched bases: 13. A few counts support this clonotype. A second PCR of about 7 to 12 cycles used a sample-barcoded 5' primer and a J-beta primer mix. MiXCR, run by TCRdb on the 5' RACE reads, gives a single entry per CDR3 protein. The sample contains around 600,000 distinct CDR3 sequences, 47% of which appear only once. This chain joins TRBV27 and TRBJ2-1; 8 nucleotides align to TRBD2. The sequencing input was blood. The TCR sequence derives from a man older than 75 in good health. The CDR3 DNA sequence: TGTGCCAGCAGCCAAACCGCTAGCGGGTCCCACTACAATGAGCAGTTCTTC. Its translation is CASSQTASGSHYNEQFF.